A selection of T cell receptor beta chains follows, all from one sample in a study of blood T cell repertoires in COVID-19. The protocol was immunoSEQ multiplex PCR, while the TCRdb copy is restricted to in-frame clones and leaves out a portion. The repertoire has around 300,000 clones, 75% to 90% of them found once; the top ten carry roughly 2%. The specimen sequenced was peripheral blood. The receptors were gathered from a man aged 18 to 30 with active or convalescent COVID-19. CDR3s include the opening cysteine and the closing phenylalanine or tryptophan. D genes are given only for firm matches. The size entry is marked missing in some rows and otherwise reads once, few, many or a size class.

NA TRBJ2-7 NA TRBV12-3/TRBV12-4 TGTGCCAGCAGTCCACAGGGTTACGAGCAGTACTTC CASSPQGYEQYF
NA TRBJ1-5 NA TRBV5-5 TGTGCCAGCAGCTTGGTTTCAGGGGATCAGCCCCAGCATTTT CASSLVSGDQPQHF
NA TRBJ2-1 NA TRBV11-2 TGTGCCAGCAGCTTAGATAAGAACAGGGTCACCCACAATGAGCAGTTCTTC CASSLDKNRVTHNEQFF
TRBD1 TRBJ2-1 many TRBV7-9 TGTGCCAGCAGATCGGGACAGGGGAATTGGAATGAGCAGTTCTTC CASRSGQGNWNEQFF
NA TRBJ1-2 NA TRBV10-2 TGCGCCAGCAGTGCGTCTCTTTCGGGGGGCTTTAACTATGGCTACACCTTC CASSASLSGGFNYGYTF
NA TRBJ1-6 NA TRBV4-1 TGCGCCAGCAGCCAAGAGTTGCGCTCACCCCTCCACTTT CASSQELRSPLHF
NA TRBJ1-6 NA TRBV19 TGTGCCAGCCAGGGAAGGAATAATTCACCCCTCCACTTT CASQGRNNSPLHF
TRBD2 TRBJ2-7 NA TRBV15 TGTGCCACCAGCAGAGTTGCGGGAGACCCAAGATACGAGCAGTACTTC CATSRVAGDPRYEQYF
NA TRBJ2-3 NA TRBV24-1 TGTGCCACCAGTTCAGGGAAGTCATTAGATACGCAGTATTTT CATSSGKSLDTQYF
TRBD1 TRBJ1-2 NA TRBV18 TGTGCCAGCTCACCACGGGACAGTCTGGACTATGGCTACACCTTC CASSPRDSLDYGYTF
NA TRBJ2-1 NA TRBV4-3 TGCGCCAGCAGCCAAGTAGGGGCGGATGAGCAGTTCTTC CASSQVGADEQFF
NA TRBJ1-1 NA TRBV2 TGTGCCAGCAGTGAAGAGGGGACTTTGAACACTGAAGCTTTCTTT CASSEEGTLNTEAFF
TRBD2 TRBJ2-1 NA TRBV7-8 TGTGCCAGCAGCTTATTGGGGACTAGCGGACCCTACAATGAGCAGTTCTTC CASSLLGTSGPYNEQFF
NA TRBJ1-5 NA TRBV6-1 TGTGCCAGCAGGGCCAATCAGCCCCAGCATTTT CASRANQPQHF
NA TRBJ1-5 once TRBV6-5 TGTGCCAGCAGTTTCGGGACTGGTCAGCCCCAGCATTTT CASSFGTGQPQHF
TRBD2 TRBJ2-3 once TRBV6-5 TGTGCCAGCAGTTACGCGGGACTAACAGATACGCAGTATTTT CASSYAGLTDTQYF
NA TRBJ2-7 NA TRBV27 TGTGCCAGCAGTTTTGCCAGTAACTACTACGAGCAGTACTTC CASSFASNYYEQYF
NA TRBJ1-5 once TRBV18 TGTGCCAGCTCACCCGCCGAGGCAGGGTATCAGCCCCAGCATTTT CASSPAEAGYQPQHF
NA TRBJ2-5 few TRBV7-8 TGTGCCAGCAGCCCCGAGGGTGAGACCCAGTACTTC CASSPEGETQYF
TRBD1 TRBJ1-1 NA TRBV27 TGTGCCAGCACCGGTGGACAGGGAGGATTCACTGAAGCTTTCTTT CASTGGQGGFTEAFF
NA TRBJ2-3 NA TRBV10-3 TGTGCCATCAGTGAGGCCGGTCTAATCCCAGATACGCAGTATTTT CAISEAGLIPDTQYF
NA TRBJ2-7 NA TRBV16 TGTGCCAGCAGCCAAGGAGGGGCTAGCCTCGGTCTGTACTTC CASSQGGASLGLYF
NA TRBJ1-2 NA TRBV6-5 TGTGCCAGCAGTTTGGCGGGGGGACAATATGGCTACACCTTC CASSLAGGQYGYTF